This entry lists 18 T cell receptor beta chains sequenced from one sample in a study of blood T cell repertoires in COVID-19. The table came from immunoSEQ multiplex PCR; TCRdb's copy has only in-frame clones and leaves some out. The profile covers under 250,000 clones, with 85% appearing a single time and roughly 5.3% taken by the ten largest. Specimen: peripheral blood. These receptors were taken from a man aged 45 to 65 with COVID-19, enrolled during active disease.

V is TRBV3-1 (or the pseudogene TRBV3-2) and J is TRBJ1-5; TRBD1 aligns across 9 bases. This CDR3 is built from 20 residues. In germline, CDR1 is LGHDT, CDR2 YNNKEL (reference sequence). J gave up 0 bases and V 4 bases, and 16 bases lay outside the gene matches. The CDR3 DNA is TGTGCCAGCAGCCCCCCCAACCGGACAGGGGAGAGGAGTAGCAATCAGCCCCAGCATTTT. Its translation is CASSPPNRTGERSSNQPQHF.

The gene calls are TRBV3-1 (or the pseudogene TRBV3-2) and TRBJ2-2; tentative D call: TRBD1 (6 bases). From germline, CDR1 is LGHDT and CDR2 YNNKEL (reference sequence). V lost 4 bases and J lost 7, with 13 bases in between. CDR3 length: 14 residues. CDR3 loop: CASSPGHSGGELFF. CDR3 sequence (DNA): TGTGCCAGCAGCCCGGGACATTCCGGCGGGGAGCTGTTTTTT.

This sequence joins TRBV10-3 and TRBJ2-2, with 8 bases identical to TRBD1. Germline assignment: CDR1 ENHRY and CDR2 SYGVKD. V was clipped by 7 bases and J by 6 bases; unmatched bases: 1. The CDR3 totals 12 residues. CDR3 protein: CAITQGAGELFF. CDR3 in DNA: TGTGCCATCACACAGGGGGCCGGGGAGCTGTTTTTT.

This clone was seen a single time. The V call is TRBV7-8, the J call TRBJ1-4, with a possible D match to TRBD1 (6 bases). V lost 5 bases and J lost 0, with 19 bases in between. This CDR3 is built from 18 residues. The germline gives CDR1 SGHVS, CDR2 FQNEAQ. The CDR3 nucleotides read TGTGCCAGCAGCACGCGTGGGGGCAGGACTGCAACTAATGAAAAACTGTTTTTT. Its protein is CASSTRGGRTATNEKLFF. Looking up the rest from reference TRBV7-8 and TRBJ1-4 gives the full variable domain: GAGVSQSPRYKVAKRGQDVALRCDPISGHVSLFWYQQALGQGPEFLTYFQNEAQLDKSGLPSDRFFAERPEGSVSTLKIQRTQQEDSAVYLCASSTRGGRTATNEKLFFGSGTQLSVL.

The chain has TRBV19 and TRBJ2-7; TRBD2 agrees at 8 bases. Trimming removed 3 bases from V and 1 base from J; junction bases left unmatched: 5. This CDR3 contains 15 residues. Per germline, CDR1 LNHDA and CDR2 SQIVND (reference sequence). This CDR3 reads CASSILAGGSYEQYF. As DNA, the CDR3 is TGTGCCAGTAGTATTTTGGCGGGGGGATCCTACGAGCAGTACTTC.

In its sample, this clone was seen many times. The chain carries TRBV11-2 and TRBJ2-7; a possible D gene is TRBD1 (6 bases). Trimming cost V 1 base and J 6 bases, with 7 bases left between them. CDR1 and CDR2 (germline): SGHAT, FQNNGV. The CDR3 is 12 amino acids. The CDR3 DNA follows: TGTGCCAGCAGCTTAGGGGGGCCCGAGCAGTACTTC. This gives the protein CASSLGGPEQYF.

This chain joins TRBV11-3 and TRBJ2-1; 13 positions match TRBD2. Looked up from germline, CDR1 is SGHNT and CDR2 is YENEEA. This CDR3 is 18 amino acids long. J was trimmed by 7 bases and V by 5 bases; bases with no gene match: 14. The CDR3 DNA follows: TGTGCCAGCAGCGCCGGGACTAGCGGGGTTGGGAGAGTAAATGAGCAGTTCTTC. Protein sequence: CASSAGTSGVGRVNEQFF.

The chain couples TRBV10-1 to TRBJ2-3; 13 bases map to TRBD2. The CDR3 extends over 16 amino acids. The germline V gene encodes CDR1 WNHNN and CDR2 SYGVQD (reference sequence). V shed 2 bases, J shed 5 bases, and the junction held 4 bases outside the gene matches. The CDR3 DNA is TGCGCCAGCAGTGAGACCGGACTAGCGGGGGAAGATACGCAGTATTTT. It yields the protein CASSETGLAGEDTQYF.

The chain couples TRBV30 to TRBJ1-6; a weak D match, TRBD1 (6 bases). The CDR3 has 16 amino acids. The germline V gene encodes CDR1 GTSNPN and CDR2 SVGIG (reference sequence). V was pared by 5 bases and J by 4 bases, with 18 bases between. CDR3 nucleotide sequence: TGTGCCTGGTCATCGGACAGAAGGGGATATAATTCACCCCTCCACTTT. Encoded protein: CAWSSDRRGYNSPLHF.

The chain carries TRBV18 and TRBJ2-3; D not resolved. V was clipped by 4 bases and J by 0 bases, with 5 bases between them. The CDR3 spans 13 residues. Germline V gene sequence: CDR1 KGHSH, CDR2 LQKENI. The CDR3 nucleotides read TGTGCCAGCTCACTAGCTAGCACAGATACGCAGTATTTT. Its protein product is CASSLASTDTQYF.

CDR3 sequence (DNA): TGTGCCAGCAGCCCAACAGGGCCCCTCTCCTACGAGCAGTACTTC. Encoded protein: CASSPTGPLSYEQYF. V gene TRBV7-9 combines with J gene TRBJ2-7, with D perhaps matching TRBD1 (6 bases). The length of the CDR3 is 15 residues. Trimming shortened V by 5 bases and J by 0 bases, and 14 bases separated the two germline ends. The germline CDR1 and CDR2 sequences are SEHNR and FQNEAQ (reference sequence). Full variable domain (remainder filled in from reference TRBV7-9 and TRBJ2-7): DTGVSQNPRHKITKRGQNVTFRCDPISEHNRLYWYRQTLGQGPEFLTYFQNEAQLEKSRLLSDRFSAERPKGSFSTLEIQRTEQGDSAMYLCASSPTGPLSYEQYFGPGTRLTVT.

The rearrangement joins TRBV7-2 to TRBJ1-5; D is uncertain. Trimming removed 4 bases from V and 6 bases from J, with 16 bases in between. The germline CDR1 and CDR2 sequences are SGHTA and FQGNSA. This CDR3 comprises 15 residues. The CDR3 sequence is CASSYRRGTAQPQHF. In nucleotides, the CDR3 is TGTGCCAGCAGCTACAGACGGGGTACGGCTCAGCCCCAGCATTTT.

V usage is TRBV7-2 and J usage is TRBJ2-1; 14 bases align to TRBD2. Germline V lookup: CDR1 SGHTA, CDR2 FQGNSA. V dropped 5 bases and J dropped 10; count of bases not matched to a gene: 13. The CDR3 totals 17 residues. The CDR3 loop is CASSPSLTSGGVIEQFF. CDR3 DNA sequence: TGTGCCAGCAGCCCTTCCCTGACTAGCGGGGGGGTCATCGAGCAGTTCTTC.

The V and J genes are TRBV9 and TRBJ1-1, with D possibly being TRBD1 (6 bases). The CDR3 has 15 amino acids. Germline V gene lookup returns CDR1 SGDLS and CDR2 YYNGEE. Trimming cost V 0 bases and J 4 bases, with 13 bases left between them. CDR3 bases: TGTGCCAGCAGCGTAGTCGGGGGAGGGGGCACTGAAGCTTTCTTT. It specifies CASSVVGGGGTEAFF.

The rearrangement joins TRBV11-1 to TRBJ2-7; TRBD2 is a possible D gene (5 bases). The CDR3 loop spans 14 amino acids. Germline loops: CDR1 SGHAT, CDR2 FQDESV (reference sequence). Trimming shortened V by 5 bases and J by 4 bases, and 15 bases separated the two germline ends. In nucleotides, the CDR3 is TGTGCCAGCAGCCGCAGGTTTAGAGGGTACGAGCAGTACTTC. This codes for CASSRRFRGYEQYF.

The rearrangement joins TRBV24-1 to TRBJ1-5; D is unclear. The V and J ends lost 4 bases and 5 bases respectively, with 8 bases between them. CDR3 length: 13 residues. Looked up from germline, CDR1 is KGHDR and CDR2 is SFDVKD. CDR3 region: CATSETGHQPQHF. Here the CDR3 DNA reads TGTGCCACCAGTGAGACGGGTCATCAGCCCCAGCATTTT.

J is TRBJ1-2 and V is TRBV11-3; D gene uncertain. The CDR3 covers 13 residues. Germline CDR1 is SGHNT and CDR2 is YENEEA. The germline V and J ends were trimmed by 1 base and 6 bases, with 9 bases remaining between them. The CDR3 bases are TGTGCCAGCAGCTTAGCCGAGGGTAATGGCTACACCTTC. Translation gives CASSLAEGNGYTF. Variable domain in full (rest from reference TRBV11-3 and TRBJ1-2): EAGVVQSPRYKIIEKKQPVAFWCNPISGHNTLYWYLQNLGQGPELLIRYENEEAVDDSQLPKDRFSAERLKGVDSTLKIQPAELGDSAVYLCASSLAEGNGYTFGSGTRLTVV.

The CDR3 region has the DNA TGTGCCAGCACCACGGAGCCTGGCGCCGGGGAGCTGTTTTTT. It codes for CASTTEPGAGELFF. The chain employs TRBV2 and TRBJ2-2, with unresolved D. CDR3 length: 14 residues. V was shortened by 7 bases and J by 6 bases, with 15 bases between the two germline ends. Germline loops: CDR1 SNHLY, CDR2 FYNNEI.